The 32 T cell receptor beta chains below all came from one sample that was sequenced in a study of OX40 agonist ivuxolimab in advanced cancers. Some clones are missing from TCRdb's copy, which holds only in-frame ones; the method was immunoSEQ multiplex PCR. The sample carries some 34,000 clones, about 81% recorded once. The source material was CD4+ or CD8+ T cells sorted from blood, sampled in a trial of the OX40 agonist ivuxolimab. Receptors were obtained from an adult with an advanced solid tumor such as melanoma, head and neck, liver or kidney cancer.

The chain uses TRBV2 and TRBJ2-5; D unresolved. V gave up 4 bases and J gave up 3 bases, with 6 bases separating them. Germline V gene lookup returns CDR1 SNHLY and CDR2 FYNNEI. The CDR3 length is 12 residues. In DNA, the CDR3 is TGTGCCAGCAGTGGCAGCAAAGAGACCCAGTACTTC. Translated, it gives CASSGSKETQYF.

A remark on this clone: The junction departs from germline at one end; a sequencing error may be responsible. V and J are TRBV6-5 and TRBJ2-3; possible D gene TRBD1, 5 bases. Germline V CDR1 and CDR2: MNHEY, SVGAGI. CDR3 size: 15 residues. CDR3 in DNA: TGTGCCAGCAGTTACTGGCCACAGGTAACAGCTACGCAGTATTTT. Translated, it gives CASSYWPQVTATQYF.

The chain couples TRBV10-2 to TRBJ2-3; 8 bases line up with TRBD2. The trim removed 4 bases at V and 6 bases at J, leaving 6 bases unmatched. The CDR3 spans 14 residues. CDR1 WSHSY and CDR2 SAAADI come from the germline V gene. In nucleotides, the CDR3 is TGCGCCAGCAGTGTCGGGAGGGTCGTGGATACGCAGTATTTT. Amino acids: CASSVGRVVDTQYF.

This sequence joins TRBV6-1 and TRBJ1-5; TRBD1 is a possible D gene (5 bases). Germline assignment: CDR1 MNHNS and CDR2 SASEGT. The CDR3 loop spans 11 amino acids. Trimming took off 11 bases at V and 7 bases at J, with 12 bases between the two ends. CDR3 nucleotides: TGTGCCGCAGGGATGGAACAGCCCCAGCATTTT. It yields the protein CAAGMEQPQHF.

This chain links TRBV10-3 with TRBJ1-1; no reliable D call. V was shortened by 7 bases and J by 5 bases, with 14 bases between the two germline ends. Germline CDR1 ENHRY, CDR2 SYGVKD. CDR3 size: 13 residues. The CDR3 DNA is TGTGCCATCAAGGGTGTAGGGTATACTGAAGCTTTCTTT. Translating it yields CAIKGVGYTEAFF.

The V gene is TRBV11-2, the J gene TRBJ2-7, with 9 nucleotides matching TRBD1. The ends lost 2 bases at V and 5 bases at J; junction bases unmatched: 13. The germline V gene has CDR1 SGHAT and CDR2 FQNNGV. The CDR3 sequence is 17 residues long. The CDR3 DNA reads TGTGCCAGCAGCTTATATGGCCCGGGACAGGGTGTCCACGAGCAGTACTTC. This encodes CASSLYGPGQGVHEQYF.

The chain is built from TRBV7-2 and TRBJ1-2; a weak D match, TRBD1 (6 bases). The CDR3 has 14 residues. V lost 7 bases and J lost 8, with 20 bases in between. The germline gives CDR1 SGHTA, CDR2 FQGNSA. The CDR3 is CASTLRQALGGYTF. The CDR3 DNA sequence: TGTGCCAGCACCCTCCGACAGGCCCTGGGGGGCTACACCTTC.

The chain joins TRBV5-1 to TRBJ2-1, with a tentative D call TRBD2 (7 bases). With 4 bases removed from V and 2 bases from J, the gap between germline ends came to 16 bases. This CDR3 is 16 amino acids long. Germline V gene lookup returns CDR1 SGHRS and CDR2 YFSETQ. CDR3 amino acids: CASSPTSEGAYNEQFF. For the CDR3, the DNA is TGCGCCAGCAGCCCAACTAGCGAGGGGGCCTACAATGAGCAGTTCTTC.

This clone came up once. This chain uses TRBV30 with TRBJ1-6; D gene unclear. This CDR3 has 15 amino acids. The germline V gene encodes CDR1 GTSNPN and CDR2 SVGIG (reference sequence). V dropped 0 bases and J dropped 6 bases, with 12 bases sitting between them. The CDR3 is CAWSVQWGANSPLHF. For the CDR3, the DNA is TGTGCCTGGAGTGTACAGTGGGGAGCTAATTCACCCCTCCACTTT.

This clone was observed once. This rearrangement joins TRBV6-1 to TRBJ1-6; perhaps TRBD1 as D (6 bases). Per germline, CDR1 MNHNS and CDR2 SASEGT. This CDR3 contains 15 residues. V lost 1 base, J lost 10 bases, and 14 bases lay in between. The chain's CDR3 is CASSEGWGGGSPLHF. CDR3 coding DNA: TGTGCCAGCAGTGAAGGATGGGGGGGCGGCTCACCCCTCCACTTT.

The genes are TRBV5-1 and TRBJ2-7; 8 nucleotides agree with TRBD1. Trimming removed 2 bases from V and 3 bases from J; junction bases left unmatched: 7. This CDR3 region has 15 residues. Germline CDR1 reads SGHRS; CDR2 reads YFSETQ. CDR3 loop: CASSFRPGQDYEQYF. The CDR3 nucleotides read TGCGCCAGCAGCTTCCGTCCGGGACAGGACTACGAGCAGTACTTC.

This clone was observed once. V gene TRBV18 combines with J gene TRBJ2-5; a weak D match, TRBD1 (6 bases). The J call is uncertain, as TRBJ2-7 better fits the DNA end. The CDR3 consists of 15 residues. Germline V CDR1 and CDR2: KGHSH, LQKENI. The CDR3 protein is CASSHTSNRAYEQYF. The CDR3 nucleotides are TGTGCCAGCTCGCACACATCGAACAGGGCCTACGAGCAGTACTTC.

The CDR3 nucleotides are TGTGCCAGCAGCTTTCGGACAGGTTTCAACACTGAAGCTTTCTTT. Translation: CASSFRTGFNTEAFF. The genes are TRBV5-4 and TRBJ1-1; 7 nucleotides align to TRBD1. V shed 2 bases and J 2 bases; nucleotides not matched to a gene: 6. The germline V gene has CDR1 SGHNT and CDR2 YYREEE (reference sequence). The CDR3 runs 15 residues.

The table lists this clone with a few counts. V and J are TRBV9 and TRBJ2-5; 14 bases agree with TRBD2. J gave up 5 bases and V 3 bases, and 6 bases lay outside the gene matches. This CDR3 has 16 amino acids. CDR1 is SGDLS, CDR2 YYNGEE, per germline. The CDR3 region is CASSARLAGGPETQYF. In DNA form, the CDR3 reads TGTGCCAGCAGCGCGCGACTAGCGGGAGGGCCGGAGACCCAGTACTTC.

Concerning this clone itself: This sample also contains other DNA sequences that code for the same CDR3. For the CDR3, the DNA is TGTGCCAGCAGTGAACAGGGCTACGAGCAGTACTTC. This gives the protein CASSEQGYEQYF. V is TRBV6-1 and J is TRBJ2-7, with TRBD1 as a possible D gene (5 bases). CDR3 length equals 12 residues. The V and J ends lost 2 bases and 3 bases respectively, with 5 bases between them. CDR1 is MNHNS, CDR2 SASEGT, per germline.

V and J are TRBV28 and TRBJ1-5, with TRBD1 identical over 7 bases. Germline lookup yields CDR1 MDHEN and CDR2 SYDVKM. V was pared by 5 bases and J by 8 bases, with 0 bases of the junction left unmatched. The CDR3 spans 11 residues. DNA of the CDR3: TGTGCCAGCAGTGACAGGGAGCCCCAGCATTTT. This gives the protein CASSDREPQHF.

The chain has TRBV4-2 and TRBJ2-5; D remains ambiguous. Trimming left V 0 bases short and J 5 bases short, with 7 bases between. The CDR3 extends over 13 amino acids. Germline values: CDR1 LGHNA, CDR2 YNFKEQ. The CDR3 sequence is CASSQDTGETQYF. The CDR3 nucleotides read TGTGCCAGCAGCCAAGATACCGGGGAGACCCAGTACTTC.

This clone occurred once. This chain links TRBV7-9 with TRBJ1-4; no definite D call. V lost 1 base, J lost 14 bases, and 11 bases lay in between. CDR1 and CDR2 from the germline V gene are SEHNR and FQNEAQ (reference sequence). The CDR3 extends over 12 amino acids. The CDR3 sequence: CASSLERQVLFF. CDR3 DNA sequence: TGTGCCAGCAGCTTAGAGCGGCAGGTCCTGTTTTTT.

This clone ranks as medium-sized. The chain joins TRBV27 to TRBJ2-7; 7 bases map to TRBD1. V gave up 8 bases and J gave up 2 bases; unmatched junction bases: 9. In germline, CDR1 is MNHEY, CDR2 SMNVEV (reference sequence). The CDR3 has 14 amino acids. The CDR3 DNA reads TGTGCCAGCGCCAGGCAACAGGGGACCTACGAGCAGTACTTC. Translated: CASARQQGTYEQYF.

The rearrangement joins TRBV30 to TRBJ2-1; perhaps TRBD2 as D (5 bases). Germline V lookup: CDR1 GTSNPN, CDR2 SVGIG (reference sequence). V shed 0 bases and J shed 4 bases, with 7 bases lying between them. The CDR3 is made up of 13 amino acids. CDR3 residues: CAWSVGGYNEQFF. In nucleotides, the CDR3 is TGTGCCTGGAGTGTTGGAGGTTACAATGAGCAGTTCTTC.

This chain joins TRBV19 and TRBJ1-1; D might be TRBD1 (6 bases). Per germline, CDR1 LNHDA and CDR2 SQIVND (reference sequence). The CDR3 runs to 14 residues. The V and J ends lost 7 bases and 1 base respectively, with 13 bases between them. The DNA for the CDR3 is TGTGCCAGTACCTTCGTAGGGGGGAACACTGAAGCTTTCTTT. Its protein is CASTFVGGNTEAFF.

The DNA for the CDR3 is TGTGCCAGTAGTATCGGGCAGGCTGGAAACACCATATATTTT. The encoded protein is CASSIGQAGNTIYF. V is TRBV19 and J is TRBJ1-3, with D uncertain. The CDR3 is made up of 14 amino acids. CDR1 is LNHDA, CDR2 SQIVND, per germline (reference sequence). Trimming cost V 3 bases and J 2 bases, with 8 bases left between them. The full variable domain, with the rest looked up from reference TRBV19 and TRBJ1-3, is DGGITQSPKYLFRKEGQNVTLSCEQNLNHDAMYWYRQDPGQGLRLIYYSQIVNDFQKGDIAEGYSVSREKKESFPLTVTSAQKNPTAFYLCASSIGQAGNTIYFGEGSWLTVV.

The chain is built from TRBV10-3 and TRBJ1-2; TRBD1 aligns across 11 bases. V lost 10 bases and J lost 3; bases outside the gene matches: 13. CDR3 length: 16 amino acids. Germline V gene lookup returns CDR1 ENHRY and CDR2 SYGVKD. The DNA of the CDR3 is TGTGCCACCCATGCGCCCGGGACAGGGGGAGACTATGGCTACACCTTC. It specifies CATHAPGTGGDYGYTF.

The rearrangement uses TRBV5-4 and TRBJ2-5; D is possibly TRBD2 (6 bases). Germline CDR1 is SGHNT and CDR2 is YYREEE (reference sequence). With 4 bases removed from V and 3 bases from J, the gap between germline ends came to 13 bases. The CDR3 runs 14 residues. CDR3 DNA: TGTGCCAGCAGCGGCGGGATTAGAGAAGAGACCCAGTACTTC. Its translation is CASSGGIREETQYF.

The J gene is TRBJ1-1, the V gene TRBV4-1, with 10 bases fitting TRBD1. Germline CDR1 and CDR2: MGHRA and YSYEKL. This CDR3 is built from 15 residues. The V and J ends lost 4 bases and 1 base, in that order; junction bases with no gene match: 3. In DNA, the CDR3 is TGCGCCAGCAGCCGGGGACAGGGGCCGAACACTGAAGCTTTCTTT. It specifies CASSRGQGPNTEAFF.

The chain uses TRBV18 and TRBJ1-1; D ambiguous. CDR1 is KGHSH and CDR2 is LQKENI in the germline V gene. CDR3 length: 13 residues. V was shortened by 6 bases and J by 0 bases, with 8 bases between the two germline ends. The CDR3 bases are TGTGCCAGCTCCCTAGACATGAACACTGAAGCTTTCTTT. The encoded protein is CASSLDMNTEAFF.

This clone came up once. The chain recombines TRBV6-5 with TRBJ2-7, with D perhaps TRBD1 (5 bases). V was pared by 2 bases and J by 5 bases, with 10 bases between. The CDR3 has 13 residues. From germline, CDR1 is MNHEY and CDR2 SVGAGI. This CDR3 reads CASSYQGKHEQYF. The CDR3 coding sequence is TGTGCCAGCAGTTACCAGGGAAAACACGAGCAGTACTTC.

V usage is TRBV6-1 and J usage is TRBJ2-1, with D possibly TRBD1 on 6 matching bases. CDR3 size: 12 residues. The germline V and J ends were trimmed by 7 bases and 3 bases, with 7 bases remaining between them. The germline V gene encodes CDR1 MNHNS and CDR2 SASEGT. The CDR3 protein is CASKTGYNEQFF. CDR3 bases: TGTGCCAGCAAGACAGGCTACAATGAGCAGTTCTTC.

The chain carries TRBV15 and TRBJ1-2; TRBD1 agrees at 7 bases. Germline values: CDR1 LNHNV, CDR2 YYDKDF (reference sequence). The CDR3 totals 16 residues. After removal of 3 bases from V and 2 bases from J, the junction contained 9 bases not matched to a gene. In nucleotides, the CDR3 is TGTGCCACCAGCAGTGATTTTGGACAGGTCAACTATGGCTACACCTTC. Its protein product is CATSSDFGQVNYGYTF. The full variable domain, completed using reference TRBV15 and TRBJ1-2, is DAMVIQNPRYQVTQFGKPVTLSCSQTLNHNVMYWYQQKSSQAPKLLFHYYDKDFNNEADTPDNFQSRRPNTSFCFLDIRSPGLGDTAMYLCATSSDFGQVNYGYTFGSGTRLTVV.

This clone was recorded a few times. V usage is TRBV7-9 and J usage is TRBJ2-5; D not certain. The CDR3 sequence is 13 residues long. The germline V gene has CDR1 SEHNR and CDR2 FQNEAQ (reference sequence). The ends were cut back, 1 base at V and 1 base at J, with 4 bases in the middle. DNA for the CDR3: TGTGCCAGCAGCTTAGGGAGCCAAGAGACCCAGTACTTC. It yields the protein CASSLGSQETQYF.

The V gene is TRBV28, the J gene TRBJ1-5, with 7 bases aligning to TRBD1. The CDR3 is 16 residues long. Trimming took 5 bases from V and 3 from J; bases not matched to a gene: 10. Germline V gene sequence: CDR1 MDHEN, CDR2 SYDVKM. CDR3 DNA: TGTGCCAGCAGTGAACTCACGGGACAGATCAATCAGCCCCAGCATTTT. Its protein product is CASSELTGQINQPQHF.

This chain uses TRBV18 with TRBJ2-1; perhaps TRBD1 as D (6 bases). Deletions cut 2 bases from V and 8 bases from J, with 10 bases between. The CDR3 extends over 13 amino acids. In germline, CDR1 is KGHSH, CDR2 LQKENI. The CDR3: CASSPNRVHEQFF. Written as DNA, the CDR3 is TGTGCCAGCTCACCAAACAGGGTCCATGAGCAGTTCTTC.